The entry below describes one TCR beta chain. What it binds is not known. The sample belongs to a study of blood T cells in healthy people across ages. The study, taken as a whole, reports: Naive T cell percentage by flow cytometry tracked strongly with beta diversity.

It was with a sample-barcoded 5' primer and a J-beta primer mix that a second PCR of roughly 7 to 12 cycles was run. A single record per CDR3 protein comes from TCRdb applying MiXCR to the 5' RACE reads. The table records 600,000 to 650,000 distinct CDR3 sequences, approximately 50% of them present only once. The CDR3 loop spans 11 amino acids. CDR1 and CDR2 from the germline V gene are MNHEY and SVGAGI. The V and J ends lost 8 bases and 5 bases respectively, with 7 bases between them. What was sequenced was blood. This clonotype was sampled from a man aged 55 to 70 in good health. The chain has TRBV6-5 and TRBJ2-1; D is unclear. CDR3 nucleotide sequence: TGTGCCAGCTACACTAACAATGAGCAGTTCTTC. This gives the protein CASYTNNEQFF.